Listed here are 7 T cell receptor beta chains from one sample, sequenced in a study of T-cell reconstitution after alpha-beta-depleted transplantation in children. Researchers prepared the TCRbeta library using unique molecular identifiers, the study reports. MiXCR, applied by TCRdb to the PCR reads, yields one record per CDR3 protein. This repertoire shows hundreds of thousands of distinct CDR3 sequences, around 13% found once; its top ten account for around 0.8%. The sequencing here drew on PBMCs, taken before TCRalphabeta/CD19-depleted stem cell transplant. The receptors derive from a girl aged 2-15 years with congenital amegakaryocytic thrombocytopenia, due to receive a stem cell transplant.

This clonotype was observed at least ten times. The gene calls are TRBV20-1 and TRBJ2-1, with 7 bases fitting TRBD2. The CDR3 is 17 amino acids. The V gene end was trimmed by 3 bases and the J gene end by 4 bases; junction bases not matched to a gene: 15. CDR1 is DFQATT and CDR2 is SNEGSKA in the germline V gene (reference sequence). Here the CDR3 DNA reads TGCAGTGCTAGGGGGGACTTTGCGGGAGAGCTGTACAATGAGCAGTTCTTC. As protein: CSARGDFAGELYNEQFF.

This clonotype occurred many times. J is TRBJ2-3 and V is TRBV5-5, with 12 bases matching TRBD2. The CDR3 covers 17 residues. J was trimmed by 6 bases and V by 3 bases; bases with no gene match: 11. CDR1 is SGHKS and CDR2 is YYEKEE in the germline V gene (reference sequence). CDR3 in amino acids: CASSSGLAGPTGDTQYF. Here the CDR3 DNA reads TGTGCCAGCAGCTCTGGACTAGCGGGACCCACCGGGGATACGCAGTATTTT.

The CDR3 is CSATRPGQGNTEAFF. CDR3 bases: TGCAGTGCTACCCGACCGGGACAGGGGAACACTGAAGCTTTCTTT. The genes are TRBV20-1 and TRBJ1-1; 9 bases align to TRBD1. The CDR3 sequence is 15 residues long. Germline CDR1 and CDR2: DFQATT and SNEGSKA (reference sequence). The V and J ends lost 4 bases and 1 base, in that order; junction bases with no gene match: 7.

V is TRBV10-3 and J is TRBJ1-1; no clear D gene. The V end lost 0 bases, the J end lost 1 base, and 9 bases lay between the germline ends. This CDR3 region has 15 residues. Germline CDR1 and CDR2: ENHRY and SYGVKD. CDR3 nucleotide sequence: TGTGCCATCAGTGAGTCGAGTCGAGAGAACACTGAAGCTTTCTTT. Its translation: CAISESSRENTEAFF.

Ten or more counts support this clonotype. The V call is TRBV5-1, the J call TRBJ2-3, with 8 nucleotides matching TRBD2. The CDR3 is made up of 16 amino acids. CDR1 SGHRS and CDR2 YFSETQ come from the germline V gene. After removal of 0 bases from V and 1 base from J, the junction contained 4 bases not matched to a gene. In DNA form, the CDR3 reads TGCGCCAGCAGCTTGGAGCGGGAGTCGGGCACAGATACGCAGTATTTT. Translation: CASSLERESGTDTQYF.

The table lists this clonotype with a few counts. The chain links TRBV4-1 to TRBJ2-1; D unresolved. The CDR3 is made up of 15 amino acids. V lost 1 base and J lost 4, with 11 bases in between. Germline values: CDR1 MGHRA, CDR2 YSYEKL. The CDR3 coding sequence is TGCGCCAGCAGCCAAGCGGGTATGGAATACAATGAGCAGTTCTTC. It yields the protein CASSQAGMEYNEQFF.

This clonotype was detected ten times or more. V gene TRBV13 combines with J gene TRBJ1-2, with D hard to call. Trimming pared 5 bases from V and 3 bases from J, leaving 10 bases between. Germline V gene sequence: CDR1 PRHDT, CDR2 FYEKMQ (reference sequence). This CDR3 is 13 amino acids long. CDR3 in amino acids: CASSLRTYYGYTF. CDR3 coding DNA: TGTGCCAGCAGCCTGCGGACCTACTATGGCTACACCTTC.